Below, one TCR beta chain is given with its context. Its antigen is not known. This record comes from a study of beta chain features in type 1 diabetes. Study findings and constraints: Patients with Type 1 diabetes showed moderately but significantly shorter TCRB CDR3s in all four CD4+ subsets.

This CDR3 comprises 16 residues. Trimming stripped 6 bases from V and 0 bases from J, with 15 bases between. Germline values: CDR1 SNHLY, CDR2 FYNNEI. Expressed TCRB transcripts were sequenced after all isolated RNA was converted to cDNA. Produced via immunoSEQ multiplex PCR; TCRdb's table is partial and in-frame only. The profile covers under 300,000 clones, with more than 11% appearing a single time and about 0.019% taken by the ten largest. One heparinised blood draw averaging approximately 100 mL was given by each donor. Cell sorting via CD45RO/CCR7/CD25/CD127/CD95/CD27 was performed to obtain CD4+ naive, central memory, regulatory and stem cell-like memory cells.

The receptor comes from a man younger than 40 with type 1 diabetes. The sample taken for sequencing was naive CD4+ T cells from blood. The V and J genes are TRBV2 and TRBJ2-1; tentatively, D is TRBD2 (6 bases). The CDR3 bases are TGTGCCAGCAGGCGCACCCGGGGGAGCTCCTACAATGAGCAGTTCTTC. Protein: CASRRTRGSSYNEQFF.